This entry is about one TCR beta chain. These data originate in a study of blood T cell repertoires in COVID-19. Study background: Both acute and convalescent COVID-19 samples were obtained from the United States, Italy and Spain. The cDNA or gDNA used as material had been derived from T cells, B-cell-depleted T cells, or PBMCs.

V was clipped by 2 bases and J by 4 bases; unmatched bases: 8. This CDR3 has 17 residues. Germline CDR1 and CDR2: MNHEY and SVGEGT. Authors' methods: Reference gene primer amplification gave nucleated cell count estimates. Clones were read by immunoSEQ multiplex PCR, and TCRdb kept only the in-frame ones, dropping some. V and J calls plus clone size are reproduced from that table; the DNA served to infer D and trimming. The sample contains about 75,000 clones, more than 65% of which appear only once. The J gene is TRBJ2-3, the V gene TRBV6-2 or TRBV6-3; 11 positions match TRBD2. The source is a woman aged 50 to 65 with acute or convalescent COVID-19. The sequencing sample was made of peripheral blood. DNA for the CDR3: TGTGCCAGCAGTTACCCTGGTAGCGGGGGGGCCCCAGATACGCAGTATTTT. This codes for CASSYPGSGGAPDTQYF.